The rows below give T cell receptor beta chains drawn from one sample of a study of cytotoxic CD8 clonotypes in ibrutinib-treated CLL. This table comes from immunoSEQ multiplex PCR, and its TCRdb copy is limited to in-frame clones, with some not included. The sample records over 200,000 clones, over 65% being singletons. The sample was PBMCs, taken after 12 months of ibrutinib treatment. The receptors originated from a human donor with chronic lymphocytic leukemia. Each CDR3 is given with its conserved first and last residue. D genes are given only for firm matches. The size of a clone is reported for some rows only, either as once, few or many, or as a class for expanded clones.

>.|TRBJ2-1|TRBV28|.
CASSLGGSNEQFF
TGTGCCAGCAGTTTAGGAGGGAGTAATGAGCAGTTCTTC
>few|TRBJ1-1|TRBV6-6|.
CASSHARGTEAFF
TGTGCCAGCAGTCACGCCAGGGGCACTGAAGCTTTCTTT
>.|TRBJ2-3|TRBV7-9|TRBD1
CASRIQGGLDTQYF
TGTGCCAGCAGAATACAGGGGGGTCTGGATACGCAGTATTTT
>few|TRBJ1-1|TRBV6-6|TRBD1
CASRQGTGYAEAFF
TGTGCCAGCAGACAGGGGACGGGATACGCCGAAGCTTTCTTT
>few|TRBJ2-2|TRBV19|TRBD1
CASSTTGGGYTGELFF
TGTGCCAGTAGTACGACAGGGGGCGGGTACACCGGGGAGCTGTTTTTT
>.|TRBJ1-5|TRBV5-1|.
CASSLMVNQPQHF
TGCGCCAGCAGCTTAATGGTGAATCAGCCCCAGCATTTT
>.|TRBJ1-2|TRBV6-5|.
CASSYRGRDLNYGYTF
TGTGCCAGCAGTTACAGGGGCAGGGACCTTAACTATGGCTACACCTTC
>few|TRBJ2-6|TRBV7-2|.
CASSTTGSAGANVLTF
TGTGCCAGCAGCACCACAGGGTCCGCCGGGGCCAACGTCCTGACTTTC
>.|TRBJ1-5|TRBV6-4|.
CASSDRGGNQPQHF
TGTGCCAGCAGTGACCGTGGGGGCAATCAGCCCCAGCATTTT
>many|TRBJ1-2|TRBV14|.
CASSQEQGHNYGYTF
TGTGCCAGCAGCCAAGAACAGGGACATAACTATGGCTACACCTTC
>.|TRBJ2-3|TRBV7-9|.
CASSSQRDTQYF
TGTGCCAGCAGCTCCCAGAGAGATACGCAGTATTTT
>.|TRBJ2-1|TRBV18|TRBD2
CASSPLGAGLADNEQFF
TGTGCCAGCTCACCACTGGGAGCGGGACTAGCGGACAATGAGCAGTTCTTC
>.|TRBJ1-4|TRBV19|.
CVSTPRPHEKLFF
TGTGTCAGTACCCCCCGACCCCATGAAAAACTGTTTTTT
>.|TRBJ1-2|TRBV5-1|.
CASSPPGGYGYTF
TGCGCCAGCAGCCCCCCAGGAGGGTATGGCTACACCTTC
>.|TRBJ1-2|TRBV7-2|.
CASSPQGAHYGYTF
TGTGCCAGCAGCCCACAAGGGGCTCACTATGGCTACACCTTC
>.|TRBJ2-6|TRBV5-1|.
CASSKGHSSGANVLTF
TGCGCCAGCAGCAAGGGACATTCCTCTGGGGCCAACGTCCTGACTTTC
>.|TRBJ2-5|TRBV5-6|.
CASSLDRGETQYF
TGTGCCAGCAGCTTGGATAGGGGGGAGACCCAGTACTTC
>.|TRBJ1-1|TRBV10-3|TRBD1
CAISESRGGSGNTEAFF
TGTGCCATCAGTGAGTCACGAGGGGGCTCGGGAAACACTGAAGCTTTCTTT
>.|TRBJ1-4|TRBV28|.
CATRWGVEKLFF
TGTGCCACCAGGTGGGGAGTCGAAAAACTGTTTTTT
>.|TRBJ2-5|TRBV11-2|.
CASSLEVGIQETQYF
TGTGCCAGCAGCTTGGAGGTGGGGATCCAAGAGACCCAGTACTTC
>.|TRBJ2-7|TRBV23-1|.
CASSQSKTDSYEQYF
TGCGCCAGCAGTCAATCCAAGACAGACTCCTACGAGCAGTACTTC
>few|TRBJ1-2|TRBV6-5|.
CASSYRPATYGYTF
TGTGCCAGCAGTTACCGACCAGCGACCTATGGCTACACCTTC
>.|TRBJ1-3|TRBV28|.
CASSPYRDSGNTIYF
TGTGCCAGCAGTCCTTACAGGGACTCTGGAAACACCATATATTTT
>.|TRBJ2-1|TRBV27|TRBD2
CASSSLTSGEQFF
TGTGCCAGCAGTTCCCTTACTAGCGGAGAGCAGTTCTTC
>few|TRBJ2-3|TRBV12-5|.
CASGLVHHRGTDTQYF
TGTGCTAGTGGTTTGGTACACCACCGCGGCACAGATACGCAGTATTTT
>.|TRBJ2-5|TRBV4-2|TRBD2
CASSQGESGRRETQYF
TGTGCCAGCAGCCAAGGGGAGAGCGGGAGGAGGGAGACCCAGTACTTC
>.|TRBJ1-5|TRBV6-1|.
CAIQRYSNQPQHF
TGTGCCATCCAACGCTATAGCAATCAGCCCCAGCATTTT
>.|TRBJ1-5|TRBV29-1|.
CSVRAGGQPQHF
TGCAGCGTGAGGGCAGGAGGGCAGCCCCAGCATTTT
>few|TRBJ2-3|TRBV9|.
CASSTLTGGDTQYF
TGTGCCAGCAGCACGCTGACTGGGGGGGATACGCAGTATTTT
>.|TRBJ2-7|TRBV21-1|.
CASSKGGTLHSYEQYF
TGTGCCAGCAGCAAAGGAGGGACACTCCACTCCTACGAGCAGTACTTC
>.|TRBJ2-7|TRBV7-2|.
CASSGGLGPLEQYF
TGTGCCAGCAGCGGAGGCCTGGGCCCACTCGAGCAGTACTTC
>.|TRBJ2-7|TRBV7-2|.
CASSPDRSEQYF
TGTGCCAGCAGCCCCGACAGATCCGAGCAGTACTTC
>.|TRBJ1-6|TRBV15|.
CATSREQHSPLHF
TGTGCCACCAGCAGAGAACAACATTCACCCCTCCACTTT
>few|TRBJ2-7|TRBV29-1|TRBD1
CSVEGQTYEQYF
TGCAGCGTTGAGGGACAGACCTACGAGCAGTACTTC
>.|TRBJ1-3|TRBV6-5|.
CASSLNLDSGNTIYF
TGTGCCAGCAGCCTAAACTTAGACTCTGGAAACACCATATATTTT
>.|TRBJ2-6|TRBV18|.
CASSPASRPSGANVLTF
TGTGCCAGCTCACCAGCCTCCCGACCGTCTGGGGCCAACGTCCTGACTTTC
>.|TRBJ1-2|TRBV6-5|.
CASSGQQGNYGYTF
TGTGCCAGCAGTGGGCAACAGGGTAACTATGGCTACACCTTC
>few|TRBJ1-2|TRBV4-1|TRBD1
CASSLRGQGYGYTF
TGCGCCAGCAGCCTGCGGGGACAGGGCTATGGCTACACCTTC
>.|TRBJ2-7|TRBV29-1|.
CSVEFPGNPYEQYF
TGCAGCGTTGAATTTCCAGGGAACCCCTACGAGCAGTACTTC
>once|TRBJ2-2|TRBV5-4|TRBD1
CASSRTGGASTGELFF
TGTGCCAGCAGCCGGACAGGGGGCGCGAGCACCGGGGAGCTGTTTTTT
>.|TRBJ1-2|TRBV30|.
CAWIGGFGGPYYTF
TGTGCCTGGATTGGAGGGTTTGGGGGGCCCTACTACACCTTC
>few|TRBJ1-5|TRBV18|.
CASSSGHRANQPQHF
TGTGCCAGCTCATCGGGCCACCGTGCAAATCAGCCCCAGCATTTT
>.|TRBJ1-4|TRBV27|TRBD1
CASSPRDSLNEKLFF
TGTGCCAGCAGTCCTCGGGACAGCCTTAATGAAAAACTGTTTTTT
>many|TRBJ2-4|TRBV29-1|TRBD2
CSVEGASGKLRYF
TGCAGCGTTGAAGGGGCTAGCGGGAAATTAAGGTACTTC
>many|TRBJ1-1|TRBV6-6|.
CASIGQNMNTEAFF
TGTGCCAGCATCGGACAGAACATGAACACTGAAGCTTTCTTT
>few|TRBJ2-7|TRBV11-3|TRBD2
CASSPTWTSGAYEQYF
TGTGCCAGCAGCCCTACATGGACTAGCGGGGCCTACGAGCAGTACTTC
>.|TRBJ2-7|TRBV28|.
CASKRNSLEQYF
TGTGCCAGCAAAAGAAACAGCCTCGAGCAGTACTTC
>.|TRBJ1-5|TRBV7-2|.
CASSAELVGNQPQHF
TGTGCCAGCAGCGCCGAGTTGGTAGGCAATCAGCCCCAGCATTTT
>.|TRBJ2-5|TRBV5-6|.
CASSLTPQQETQYF
TGTGCCAGCAGCTTAACTCCCCAACAAGAGACCCAGTACTTC
>.|TRBJ2-5|TRBV5-1|TRBD2
CASSLVASGGETQYF
TGCGCCAGCAGCTTGGTGGCTAGCGGGGGGGAGACCCAGTACTTC
>.|TRBJ2-1|TRBV15|TRBD1
CATSLDRGLGNEQFF
TGTGCCACCAGCCTGGACAGGGGGCTAGGTAATGAGCAGTTCTTC
>.|TRBJ2-7|TRBV11-2|.
CASSSNGQGRSYEQYF
TGTGCCAGCAGCTCGAACGGGCAGGGCCGTTCCTACGAGCAGTACTTC
>.|TRBJ1-1|TRBV5-1|.
CASSQEASGVRGAFF
TGCGCCAGCAGCCAAGAGGCGTCGGGGGTTCGGGGAGCTTTCTTT
>once|TRBJ2-7|TRBV27|.
CASSLRASSYEQYF
TGTGCCAGCAGTTTACGGGCGAGCTCCTACGAGCAGTACTTC
>.|TRBJ2-6|TRBV28|.
CASSLGPGRSGANVLTF
TGTGCCAGCAGTTTGGGGCCAGGGCGCTCTGGGGCCAACGTCCTGACTTTC
>.|TRBJ2-3|TRBV9|.
CASSPRAAVSTDTQYF
TGTGCCAGCAGCCCCCGGGCTGCGGTTAGCACAGATACGCAGTATTTT
>.|TRBJ2-7|TRBV7-2|.
CASSLDGPYYEQYF
TGTGCCAGCAGCTTAGATGGTCCGTACTACGAGCAGTACTTC